A single sample gave rise to the 7 T cell receptor beta chains below, sequenced in a study of blood T cell repertoires in COVID-19. Generated by immunoSEQ multiplex PCR, the TCRdb table keeps only in-frame clones and is missing some. The sample gives 60,000 to 95,000 clones, approximately 79% of which show up once; 2.5% to 3% is in the top ten. Sequencing input: peripheral blood. The receptors stem from a human donor with acute or convalescent COVID-19. The donor label of this sample is uncertain.

V and J are TRBV5-5 and TRBJ2-5; D is possibly TRBD2 (6 bases). The length of the CDR3 is 13 residues. The V gene's germline CDR1 is SGHKS and CDR2 YYEKEE (reference sequence). V was clipped by 7 bases and J by 4 bases, with 14 bases between them. Written as DNA, the CDR3 is TGTGCCAGCGAGCGCTGGGGAGGAGAGACCCAGTACTTC. This translates into CASERWGGETQYF.

The chain links TRBV7-8 to TRBJ2-7; 7 nucleotides agree with TRBD1. Germline CDR1 and CDR2: SGHVS and FQNEAQ. The CDR3 is 15 amino acids. V dropped 4 bases and J dropped 1; count of bases not matched to a gene: 7. The CDR3 is CASSSNAQGSYEQYV. In nucleotides, the CDR3 is TGTGCCAGCAGCTCTAACGCACAGGGGTCCTACGAGCAGTACGTC.

V is TRBV5-1 and J is TRBJ2-3, with D unresolved. V shed 4 bases and J shed 2 bases, with 5 bases lying between them. CDR1 and CDR2 from the germline V gene are SGHRS and YFSETQ. The CDR3 has 12 amino acids. The CDR3, as DNA: TGCGCCAGCAGCCTTAACACAGATACGCAGTATTTT. Residues: CASSLNTDTQYF.

This clone is a singleton in its sample. The CDR3 protein is CASSLFGNYGYTF. As DNA, the CDR3 is TGTGCCAGCAGTTTATTCGGTAACTATGGCTACACCTTC. The chain is built from TRBV28 and TRBJ1-2; the D is unclear. Looked up from germline, CDR1 is MDHEN and CDR2 is SYDVKM. The V and J ends lost 1 base and 1 base respectively, with 4 bases between them. This CDR3 is 13 amino acids long.

The genes are TRBV5-6 and TRBJ2-7, with D perhaps matching TRBD1 (6 bases). V was pared by 6 bases and J by 4 bases, with 11 bases between. This CDR3 has 12 residues. In germline, CDR1 is SGHDT, CDR2 YYEEEE. CDR3 sequence (DNA): TGTGCCAGCAACAGGGTTGGGTACGAGCAGTACGTC. Its translation: CASNRVGYEQYV.

The chain has TRBV6-2 or TRBV6-3 and TRBJ2-3, with D possibly TRBD1 on 6 matching bases. CDR3 length: 15 residues. V dropped 2 bases and J dropped 3 bases, with 12 bases sitting between them. Germline-derived CDR1 and CDR2 are MNHEY and SVGEGT. This chain's CDR3 is CASSYRPGVTDTQYF. The CDR3 DNA sequence: TGTGCCAGCAGTTACCGTCCAGGGGTGACAGATACGCAGTATTTT.

The table lists this clone with a few counts. The chain has TRBV14 and TRBJ2-3; perhaps TRBD1 as D (5 bases). Trimming stripped 1 base from V and 4 bases from J, with 12 bases between. Germline V CDR1 and CDR2: SGHDN, FVKESK. This CDR3 is 15 amino acids long. Here the CDR3 reads CASSQVAGQADTQYF. Here the CDR3 DNA reads TGTGCCAGCAGCCAAGTTGCAGGGCAGGCAGATACGCAGTATTTT. Drawing the rest from reference TRBV14 and TRBJ2-3, the complete variable domain is EAGVTQFPSHSVIEKGQTVTLRCDPISGHDNLYWYRRVMGKEIKFLLHFVKESKQDESGMPNNRFLAERTGGTYSTLKVQPAELEDSGVYFCASSQVAGQADTQYFGPGTRLTVL.